A single sample gave rise to the 2 T cell receptor beta chains below, sequenced in a study of HIV-infected children after antiretroviral therapy interruption. The TCR library was built from RNA with a 3' RACE protocol and unique molecular identifiers. TCRdb passed the 3' RACE reads through MiXCR, listing each CDR3 protein once. In the table there are 40,000 to 50,000 distinct CDR3 sequences, approximately 4.3% of which are singletons. Treatment denoted: PENTA 11 planned treatment interruption arm or continuous ART arm. The sample here was CD45RA+ CD4+ T cells from PBMCs, pooled from several time points, taken from a donor given antiretroviral therapy, either interrupted or continuous. Regarding subset: naive CD4+ CD45RA+ CD45RO- T cells. These receptors came from a pool of human donors with HIV.

There are many counts of this clonotype. The rearrangement links TRBV7-9 to TRBJ1-5, with a possible D match to TRBD1 (5 bases). CDR3 length: 14 amino acids. Trimming left V 3 bases short and J 1 base short, with 7 bases between. Germline CDR1 reads SEHNR; CDR2 reads FQNEAQ (reference sequence). The CDR3 DNA follows: TGTGCCAGCAGCTTGCAGGGAAGCAATCAGCCCCAGCATTTT. Its protein is CASSLQGSNQPQHF.

In its sample, this clonotype was seen many times. The CDR3: CASSSTPISYEQYF. As DNA, the CDR3 is TGTGCCAGCAGCTCCACCCCAATTTCCTACGAGCAGTACTTC. The chain combines TRBV7-2 with TRBJ2-7, with D hard to call. V dropped 4 bases and J dropped 1 base, with 11 bases sitting between them. From germline, CDR1 is SGHTA and CDR2 FQGNSA. This CDR3 comprises 14 residues.